The rows below give T cell receptor beta chains drawn from one sample of a study of T cell clones after liver transplantation. Using immunoSEQ multiplex PCR, the repertoire was profiled, and TCRdb retains in-frame clones only, with some absent. The sample lists approximately 26,000 clones, 55% to 70% seen once, with approximately 2.9% in the top ten. Sequencing used CD4+ T cells from blood, obtained before liver transplant. The receptors shown here come from a human donor who received a liver transplant. Both conserved end residues are part of each CDR3. A D gene is named only where the DNA matches it firmly. Some rows mark clone size as missing; the rest say once, few, many or name a class of expanded clone.

TRBD1	TRBV6-5	few	TRBJ1-2	TGTGCCAGCAGGAGGGACAGAAACTATGGCTACACCTTC	CASRRDRNYGYTF
TRBD2	TRBV10-3	-	TRBJ2-5	TGTGCCTCGTCCGGGACTAGCAGTGTTGACTTC	CASSGTSSVDF
-	TRBV21-1	-	TRBJ2-6	TGTGCCAGCAGCCAGAGCTCACAGGGGATGACTGGGGCCAACGTCCTGACTTTC	CASSQSSQGMTGANVLTF
-	TRBV28	-	TRBJ1-1	TGTGCCAGCAGTTTAGGGGGGGAACGGCGCACTGAAGCTTTCTTT	CASSLGGERRTEAFF
-	TRBV7-7	-	TRBJ1-1	TGTGCCAGCAGCTCGGGACAAGACACTGAAGCTTTCTTT	CASSSGQDTEAFF
TRBD1	TRBV28	-	TRBJ1-2	TGTGCCAGCAGTCTCCAGGGGGACTATGGCTACACCTTC	CASSLQGDYGYTF
TRBD1	TRBV30	-	TRBJ2-3	TGTGCCTGTTTAGACAGGGGTACGCAGTATTTT	CACLDRGTQYF
TRBD2	TRBV11-3	-	TRBJ2-1	TGTGCCAGCAGCACGGAACTAGCGGGAGGTTTAAATGAGCAGTTCTTC	CASSTELAGGLNEQFF
TRBD1	TRBV28	-	TRBJ2-1	TGTGCCAGCCATTATCGGGGGACAGGCCTTCTCTTC	CASHYRGTGLLF
TRBD2	TRBV28	-	TRBJ2-3	TGTGCCAGCAGCAGCGGGGGCACAGATACGCAGTATTTT	CASSSGGTDTQYF
TRBD1	TRBV4-3	few	TRBJ1-3	TGCGCCAGCAGCCAAGACCGACTAGGGACAGGTAGAAACACCATATATTTT	CASSQDRLGTGRNTIYF
-	TRBV2	few	TRBJ2-1	TGTGCCAGCAGTGGATCAGGGAACAATGAGCAGTTCTTC	CASSGSGNNEQFF
-	TRBV11-2	few	TRBJ1-2	TGTGCCAGCAGCATGGACAGTAACTATGGCTACACCTTC	CASSMDSNYGYTF
-	TRBV19	-	TRBJ1-1	TGTGCCAGTAGTAATACAAGAGGGGGGGCCACTGAAGCTTTCTTT	CASSNTRGGATEAFF
TRBD1	TRBV7-2	-	TRBJ2-1	TGTGCCAGCAGCCCTGGACAGGGTCAGGGGTGGGTCTTC	CASSPGQGQGWVF
TRBD2	TRBV9	-	TRBJ2-5	TGTGCCAGCAGCGTAGGGGTAGCGGGCCACCAAGAGACCCAGTACTTC	CASSVGVAGHQETQYF
-	TRBV27	-	TRBJ1-2	TGTGCCAGCAGCCCCCTCGGCGGGGACTATGGCTACACCTTC	CASSPLGGDYGYTF
TRBD1	TRBV6-5	-	TRBJ1-3	TGTGCCAGCAGTTATAAGGGACAGGGAATTGGAAACACCATATATTTT	CASSYKGQGIGNTIYF
-	TRBV7-2	-	TRBJ2-3	TGTGCCAGCAGCTTAGTAGGCGGTGGGGGCGTGGATACGCAGTATTTT	CASSLVGGGGVDTQYF
-	TRBV5-5	-	TRBJ2-7	TGTGCCAGCAGCTTGGGTCCCTTTACCGAGCAGTACTTC	CASSLGPFTEQYF
-	TRBV6-5	-	TRBJ1-5	TGTGCCAGCAGTTCAAGCAGCGTCAATCAGCCCCAGCATTTT	CASSSSSVNQPQHF
-	TRBV7-8	-	TRBJ2-1	TGTGCCAGCAGCTTGAGGGCGGGGCCCACCTACAATGAGCAGTTCTTC	CASSLRAGPTYNEQFF